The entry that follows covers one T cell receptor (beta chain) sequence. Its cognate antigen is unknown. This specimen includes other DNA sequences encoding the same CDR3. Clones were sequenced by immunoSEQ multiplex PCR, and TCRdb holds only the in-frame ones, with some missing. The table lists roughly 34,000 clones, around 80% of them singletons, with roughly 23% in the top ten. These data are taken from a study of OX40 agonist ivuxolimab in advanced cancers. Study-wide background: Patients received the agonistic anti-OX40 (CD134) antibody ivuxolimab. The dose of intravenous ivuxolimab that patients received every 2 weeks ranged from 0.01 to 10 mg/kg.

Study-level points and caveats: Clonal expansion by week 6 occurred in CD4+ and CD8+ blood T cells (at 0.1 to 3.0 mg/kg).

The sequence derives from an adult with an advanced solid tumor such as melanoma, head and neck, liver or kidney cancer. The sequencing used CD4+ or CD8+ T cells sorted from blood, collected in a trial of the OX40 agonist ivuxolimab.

The CDR3 DNA sequence: TGTGCCAGCAGCGGACTCACAACTAATGAAAAACTGTTTTTT. Its protein is CASSGLTTNEKLFF. The V and J genes are TRBV6-1 and TRBJ1-4; D unresolved. V was shortened by 6 bases and J by 0 bases, with 8 bases between the two germline ends. From germline, CDR1 is MNHNS and CDR2 SASEGT. The CDR3 spans 14 residues.